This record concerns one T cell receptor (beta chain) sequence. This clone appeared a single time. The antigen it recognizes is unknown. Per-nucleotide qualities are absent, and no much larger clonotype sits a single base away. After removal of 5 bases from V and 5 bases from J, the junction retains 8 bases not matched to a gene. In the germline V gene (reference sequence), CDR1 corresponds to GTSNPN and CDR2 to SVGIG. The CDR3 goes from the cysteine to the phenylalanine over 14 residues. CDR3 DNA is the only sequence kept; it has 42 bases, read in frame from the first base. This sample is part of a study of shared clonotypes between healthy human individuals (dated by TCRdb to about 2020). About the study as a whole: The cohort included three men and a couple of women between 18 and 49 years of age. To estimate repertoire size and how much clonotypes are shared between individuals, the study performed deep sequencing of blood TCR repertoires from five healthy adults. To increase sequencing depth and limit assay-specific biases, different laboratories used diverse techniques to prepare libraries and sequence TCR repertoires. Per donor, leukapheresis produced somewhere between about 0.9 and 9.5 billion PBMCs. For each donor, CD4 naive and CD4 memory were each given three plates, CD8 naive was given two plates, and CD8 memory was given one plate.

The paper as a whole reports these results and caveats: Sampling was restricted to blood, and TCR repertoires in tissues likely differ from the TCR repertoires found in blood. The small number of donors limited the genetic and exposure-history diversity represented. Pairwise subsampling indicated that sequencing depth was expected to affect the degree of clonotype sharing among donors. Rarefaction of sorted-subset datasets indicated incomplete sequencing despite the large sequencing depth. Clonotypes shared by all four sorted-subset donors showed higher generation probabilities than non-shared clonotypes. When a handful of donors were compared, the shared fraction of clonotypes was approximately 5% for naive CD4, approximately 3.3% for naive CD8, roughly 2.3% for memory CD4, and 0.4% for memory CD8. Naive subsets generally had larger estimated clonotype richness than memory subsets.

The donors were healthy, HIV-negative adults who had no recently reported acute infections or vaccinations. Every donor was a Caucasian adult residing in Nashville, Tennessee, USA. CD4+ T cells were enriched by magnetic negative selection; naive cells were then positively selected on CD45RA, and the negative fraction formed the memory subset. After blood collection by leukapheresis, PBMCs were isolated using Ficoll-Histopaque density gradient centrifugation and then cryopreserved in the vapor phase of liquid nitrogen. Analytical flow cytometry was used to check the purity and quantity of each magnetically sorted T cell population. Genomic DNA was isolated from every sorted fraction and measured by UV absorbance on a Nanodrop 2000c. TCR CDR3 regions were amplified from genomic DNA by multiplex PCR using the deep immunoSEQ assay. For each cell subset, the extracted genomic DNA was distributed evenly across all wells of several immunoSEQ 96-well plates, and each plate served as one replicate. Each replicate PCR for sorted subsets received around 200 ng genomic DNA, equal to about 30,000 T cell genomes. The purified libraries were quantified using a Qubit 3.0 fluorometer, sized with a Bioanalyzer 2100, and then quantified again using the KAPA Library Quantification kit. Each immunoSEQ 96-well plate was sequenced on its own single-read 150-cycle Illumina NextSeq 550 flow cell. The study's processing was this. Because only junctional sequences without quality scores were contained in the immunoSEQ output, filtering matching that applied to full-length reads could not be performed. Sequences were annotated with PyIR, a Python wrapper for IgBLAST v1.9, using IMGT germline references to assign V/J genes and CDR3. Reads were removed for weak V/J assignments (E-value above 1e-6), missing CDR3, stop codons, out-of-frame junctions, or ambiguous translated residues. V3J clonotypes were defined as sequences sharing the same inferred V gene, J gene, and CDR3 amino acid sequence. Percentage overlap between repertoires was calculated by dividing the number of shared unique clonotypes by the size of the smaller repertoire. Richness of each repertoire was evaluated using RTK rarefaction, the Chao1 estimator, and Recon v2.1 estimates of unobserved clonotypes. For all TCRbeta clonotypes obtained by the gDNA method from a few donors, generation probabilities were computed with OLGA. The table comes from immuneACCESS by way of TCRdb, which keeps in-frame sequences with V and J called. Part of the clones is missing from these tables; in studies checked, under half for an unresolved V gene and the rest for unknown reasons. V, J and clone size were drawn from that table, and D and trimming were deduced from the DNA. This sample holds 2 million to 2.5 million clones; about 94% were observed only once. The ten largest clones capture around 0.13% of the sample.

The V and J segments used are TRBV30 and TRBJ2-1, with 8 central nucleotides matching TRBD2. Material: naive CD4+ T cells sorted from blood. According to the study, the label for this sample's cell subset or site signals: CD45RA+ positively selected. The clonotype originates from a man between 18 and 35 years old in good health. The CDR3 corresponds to CAWRYSGGDNEQFF. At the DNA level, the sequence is TGTGCCTGGCGGTACAGCGGGGGAGACAATGAGCAGTTCTTC.